Included here is one TCR beta chain sequence, with context. Its matching antigen is unknown. This sample stems from a study of cytomegalovirus exposure and HLA in healthy donors. General study points: Reports described diagnosis of cytomegalovirus status by the classifier as highly specific and sensitive.

Per the germline V gene, CDR1 is SGDLS and CDR2 is YYNGEE. CDR3 length: 14 residues. Trimming cost V 0 bases and J 7 bases; bases outside gene matches: 3. PCR used 60 Vbeta primers and 13 Jbeta primers. Some clones are missing from TCRdb's copy, which holds only in-frame ones; the method was immunoSEQ multiplex PCR. The sample consists of fewer than 70,000 clones, 73% of them appearing once. This chain joins TRBV9 and TRBJ2-1; the match to TRBD2 covers 8 bases. This receptor was identified in a man aged 50 to 60 in good health and CMV-seronegative. Material for sequencing was PBMCs. The CDR3: CASSVVGGENEQFF. Here the CDR3 DNA reads TGTGCCAGCAGCGTAGTCGGGGGGGAAAATGAGCAGTTCTTC.